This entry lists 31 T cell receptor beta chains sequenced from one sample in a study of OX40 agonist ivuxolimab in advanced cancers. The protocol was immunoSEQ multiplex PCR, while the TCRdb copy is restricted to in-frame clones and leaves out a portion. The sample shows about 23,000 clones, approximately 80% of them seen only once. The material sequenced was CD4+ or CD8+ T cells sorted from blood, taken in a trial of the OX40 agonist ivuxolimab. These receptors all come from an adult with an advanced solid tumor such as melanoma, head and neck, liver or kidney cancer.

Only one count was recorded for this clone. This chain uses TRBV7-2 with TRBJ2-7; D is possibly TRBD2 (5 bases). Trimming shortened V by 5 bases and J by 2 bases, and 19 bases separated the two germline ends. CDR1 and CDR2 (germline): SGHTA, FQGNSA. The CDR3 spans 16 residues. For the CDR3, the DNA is TGTGCCAGCAGCCCGAGGGTAGACTTTTCGCCCTACGAGCAGTACTTC. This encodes CASSPRVDFSPYEQYF.

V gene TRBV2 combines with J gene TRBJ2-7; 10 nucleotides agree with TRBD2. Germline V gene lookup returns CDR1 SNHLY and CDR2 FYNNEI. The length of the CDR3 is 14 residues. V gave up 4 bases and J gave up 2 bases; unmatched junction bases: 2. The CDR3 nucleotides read TGTGCCAGCAGTGGAACTAGCGGGACCTACGAGCAGTACTTC. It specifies CASSGTSGTYEQYF. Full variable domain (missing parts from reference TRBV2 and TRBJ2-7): EPEVTQTPSHQVTQMGQEVILRCVPISNHLYFYWYRQILGQKVEFLVSFYNNEISEKSEIFDDQFSVERPDGSNFTLKIRSTKLEDSAMYFCASSGTSGTYEQYFGPGTRLTVT.

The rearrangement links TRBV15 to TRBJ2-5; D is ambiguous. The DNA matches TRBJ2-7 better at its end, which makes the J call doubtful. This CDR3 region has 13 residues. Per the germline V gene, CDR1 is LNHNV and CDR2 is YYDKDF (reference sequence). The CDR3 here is CATSRDRGYEQYF. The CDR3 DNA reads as TGTGCCACCAGCAGAGATAGAGGTTACGAGCAGTACTTC.

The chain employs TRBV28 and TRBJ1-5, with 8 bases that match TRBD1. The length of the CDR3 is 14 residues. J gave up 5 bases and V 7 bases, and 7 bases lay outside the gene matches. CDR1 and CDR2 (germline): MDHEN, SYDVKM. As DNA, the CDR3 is TGTGCCAGCAACTCAGGGGGCGGAGATCAGCCCCAGCATTTT. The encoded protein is CASNSGGGDQPQHF. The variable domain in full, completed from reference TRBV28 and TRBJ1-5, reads DVKVTQSSRYLVKRTGEKVFLECVQDMDHENMFWYRQDPGLGLRLIYFSYDVKMKEKGDIPEGYSVSREKKERFSLILESASTNQTSMYLCASNSGGGDQPQHFGDGTRLSIL.

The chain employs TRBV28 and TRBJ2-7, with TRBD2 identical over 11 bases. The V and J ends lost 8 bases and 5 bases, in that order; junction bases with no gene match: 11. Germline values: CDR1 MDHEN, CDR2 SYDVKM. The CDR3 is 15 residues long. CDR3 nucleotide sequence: TGTGCCAGCGCGAACTCCGGGACTAGCGGCCACGAGCAGTACTTC. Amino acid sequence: CASANSGTSGHEQYF.

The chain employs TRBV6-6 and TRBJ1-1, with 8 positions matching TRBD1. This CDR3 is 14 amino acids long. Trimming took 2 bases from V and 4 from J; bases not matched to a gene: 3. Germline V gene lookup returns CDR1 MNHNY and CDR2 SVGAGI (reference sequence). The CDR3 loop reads CASSYRTGSTEAFF. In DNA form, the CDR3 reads TGTGCCAGCAGTTACAGGACAGGGAGCACTGAAGCTTTCTTT.

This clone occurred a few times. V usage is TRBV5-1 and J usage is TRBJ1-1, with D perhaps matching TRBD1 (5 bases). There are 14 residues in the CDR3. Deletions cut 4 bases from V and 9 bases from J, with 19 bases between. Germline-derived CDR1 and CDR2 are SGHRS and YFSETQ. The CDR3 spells CASSPPDTGGKAFF. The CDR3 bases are TGCGCCAGCAGCCCACCGGACACCGGGGGGAAAGCTTTCTTT.

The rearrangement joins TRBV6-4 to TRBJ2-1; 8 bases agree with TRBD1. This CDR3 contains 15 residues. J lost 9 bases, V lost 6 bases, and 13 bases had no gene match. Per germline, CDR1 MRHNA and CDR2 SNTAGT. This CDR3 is CASRPTGTGPGEQFF. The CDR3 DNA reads TGTGCCAGCAGGCCTACCGGGACAGGCCCCGGTGAGCAGTTCTTC.

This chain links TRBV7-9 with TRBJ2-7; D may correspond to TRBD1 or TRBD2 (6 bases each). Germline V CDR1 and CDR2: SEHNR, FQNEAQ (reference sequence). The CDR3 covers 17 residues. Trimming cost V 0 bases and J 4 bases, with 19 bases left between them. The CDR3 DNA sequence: TGTGCCAGCAGCTTAGCGTTCTCCGGGGGCAGCACGTACGAGCAGTACTTC. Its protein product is CASSLAFSGGSTYEQYF.

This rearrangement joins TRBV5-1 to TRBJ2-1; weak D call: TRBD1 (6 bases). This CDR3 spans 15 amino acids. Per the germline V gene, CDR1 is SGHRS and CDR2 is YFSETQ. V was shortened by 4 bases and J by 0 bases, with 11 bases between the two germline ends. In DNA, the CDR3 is TGCGCCAGCAGCGATACAGGGAGCTCCTACAATGAGCAGTTCTTC. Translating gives CASSDTGSSYNEQFF.

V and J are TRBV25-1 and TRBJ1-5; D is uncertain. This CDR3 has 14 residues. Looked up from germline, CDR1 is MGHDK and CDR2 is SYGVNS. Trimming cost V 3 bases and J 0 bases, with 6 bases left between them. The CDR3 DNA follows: TGTGCCAGCAGTGAGTCAGATAGCAATCAGCCCCAGCATTTT. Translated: CASSESDSNQPQHF.

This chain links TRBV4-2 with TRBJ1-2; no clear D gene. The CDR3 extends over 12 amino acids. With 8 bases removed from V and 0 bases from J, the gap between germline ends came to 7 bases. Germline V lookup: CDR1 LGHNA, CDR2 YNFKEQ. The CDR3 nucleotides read TGTGCCAGCGGGGTCTCTAACTATGGCTACACCTTC. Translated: CASGVSNYGYTF.

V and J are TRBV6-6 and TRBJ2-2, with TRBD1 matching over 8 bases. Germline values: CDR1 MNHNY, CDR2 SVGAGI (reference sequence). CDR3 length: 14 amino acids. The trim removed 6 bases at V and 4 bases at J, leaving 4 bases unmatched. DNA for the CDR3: TGTGCCAGCAGCGGACAGGGAGGCACCGGGGAGCTGTTTTTT. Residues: CASSGQGGTGELFF.

CDR3 nucleotide sequence: TGTGCCAGCAGCCAGTCGATCCCCGACAGGGGGTACACTGAAGCTTTCTTT. It translates to CASSQSIPDRGYTEAFF. J is TRBJ1-1 and V is TRBV4-2; 9 bases agree with TRBD1. The CDR3 has 17 amino acids. Trimming at V came to 3 bases and at J to 3 bases, leaving 11 bases not matched to a gene. The V gene's germline CDR1 is LGHNA and CDR2 YNFKEQ.

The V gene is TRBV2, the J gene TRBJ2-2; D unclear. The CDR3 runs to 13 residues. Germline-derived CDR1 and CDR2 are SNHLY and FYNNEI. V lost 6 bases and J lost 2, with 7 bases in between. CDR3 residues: CASRPVNTGELFF. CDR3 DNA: TGTGCCAGCAGGCCGGTAAACACCGGGGAGCTGTTTTTT.

CDR3 protein: CASRDISYEQYF. The CDR3 region has the DNA TGTGCCAGCAGGGACATTTCCTACGAGCAGTACTTC. The V and J genes are TRBV6-5 and TRBJ2-7, with D tentatively TRBD1 (5 bases). Trimming left V 6 bases short and J 1 base short, with 7 bases between. The germline V gene encodes CDR1 MNHEY and CDR2 SVGAGI. The CDR3 sequence is 12 residues long.

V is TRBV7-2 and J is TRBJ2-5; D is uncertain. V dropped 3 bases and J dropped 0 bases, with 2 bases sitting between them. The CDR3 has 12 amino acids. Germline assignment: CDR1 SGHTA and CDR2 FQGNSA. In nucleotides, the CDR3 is TGTGCCAGCAGCTTGTACCAAGAGACCCAGTACTTC. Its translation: CASSLYQETQYF.

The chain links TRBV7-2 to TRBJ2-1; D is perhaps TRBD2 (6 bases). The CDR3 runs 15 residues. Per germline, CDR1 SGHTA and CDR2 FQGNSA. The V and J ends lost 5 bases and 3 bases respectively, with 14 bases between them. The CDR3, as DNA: TGTGCCAGCAGCATCATAGCGGACTACTACAATGAGCAGTTCTTC. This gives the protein CASSIIADYYNEQFF.

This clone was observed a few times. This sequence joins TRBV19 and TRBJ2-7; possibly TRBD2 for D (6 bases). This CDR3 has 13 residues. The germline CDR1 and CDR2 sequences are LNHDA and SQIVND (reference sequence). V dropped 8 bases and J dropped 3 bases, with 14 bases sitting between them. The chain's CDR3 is CASSAGTNYEQYF. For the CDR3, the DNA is TGTGCCAGTTCTGCGGGGACGAACTACGAGCAGTACTTC.

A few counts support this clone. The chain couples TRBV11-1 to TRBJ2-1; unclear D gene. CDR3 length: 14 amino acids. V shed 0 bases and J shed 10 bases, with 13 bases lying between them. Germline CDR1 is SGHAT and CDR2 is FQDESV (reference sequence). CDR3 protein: CASSLAVTSPEQFF. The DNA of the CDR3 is TGTGCCAGCAGCTTAGCGGTAACCTCCCCGGAGCAGTTCTTC.

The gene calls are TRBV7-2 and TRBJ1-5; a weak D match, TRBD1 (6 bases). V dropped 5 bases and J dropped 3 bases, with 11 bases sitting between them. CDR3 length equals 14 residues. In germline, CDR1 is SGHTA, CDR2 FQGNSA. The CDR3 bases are TGTGCCAGCAGCGAAACAGGGTTCAATCAGCCCCAGCATTTT. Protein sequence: CASSETGFNQPQHF. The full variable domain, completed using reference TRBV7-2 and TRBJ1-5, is GAGVSQSPSNKVTEKGKDVELRCDPISGHTALYWYRQSLGQGLEFLIYFQGNSAPDKSGLPSDRFSAERTGGSVSTLTIQRTQQEDSAVYLCASSETGFNQPQHFGDGTRLSIL.

CDR3 in DNA: TGCGCCAGCAGCAGTCACCAGAACCGAAAGACCTATGGCTACACCTTC. Translated, it gives CASSSHQNRKTYGYTF. The chain is built from TRBV4-1 and TRBJ1-2; D is undetermined. Trimming took 5 bases from V and 4 from J, leaving 20 bases between them. Looked up from germline, CDR1 is MGHRA and CDR2 is YSYEKL. The CDR3 consists of 16 residues.

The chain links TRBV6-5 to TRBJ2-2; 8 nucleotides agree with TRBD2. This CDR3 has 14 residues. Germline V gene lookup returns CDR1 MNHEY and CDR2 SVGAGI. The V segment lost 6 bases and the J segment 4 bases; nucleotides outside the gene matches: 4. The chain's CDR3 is CASRVAGSTGELFF. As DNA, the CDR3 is TGTGCCAGCAGGGTAGCGGGGTCCACCGGGGAGCTGTTTTTT.

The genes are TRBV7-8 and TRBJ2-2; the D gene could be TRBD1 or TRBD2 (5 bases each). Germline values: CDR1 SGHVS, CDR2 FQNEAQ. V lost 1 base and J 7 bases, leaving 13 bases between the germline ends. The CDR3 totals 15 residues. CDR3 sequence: CASSLGGAGGGELFF. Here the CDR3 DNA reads TGTGCCAGCAGCTTAGGAGGGGCCGGAGGCGGGGAGCTGTTTTTT.

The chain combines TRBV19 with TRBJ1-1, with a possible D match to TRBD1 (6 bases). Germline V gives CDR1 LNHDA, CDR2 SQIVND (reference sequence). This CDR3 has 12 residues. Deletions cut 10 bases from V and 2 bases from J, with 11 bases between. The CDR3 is CATEQGNTEAFF. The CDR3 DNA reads TGTGCCACCGAACAGGGCAACACTGAAGCTTTCTTT.

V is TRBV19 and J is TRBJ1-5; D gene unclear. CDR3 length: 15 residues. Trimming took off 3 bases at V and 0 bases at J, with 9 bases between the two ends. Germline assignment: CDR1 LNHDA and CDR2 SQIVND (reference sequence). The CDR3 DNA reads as TGTGCCAGTAGTATCGACGGGAATAGCAATCAGCCCCAGCATTTT. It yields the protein CASSIDGNSNQPQHF.

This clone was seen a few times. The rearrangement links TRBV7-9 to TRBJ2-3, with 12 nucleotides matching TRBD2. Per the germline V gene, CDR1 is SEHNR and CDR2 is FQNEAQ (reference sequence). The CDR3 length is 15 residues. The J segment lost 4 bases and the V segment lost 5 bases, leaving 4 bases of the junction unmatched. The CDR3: CASSQTSGRSDTQYF. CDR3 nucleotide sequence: TGTGCCAGCAGCCAAACTAGCGGGAGGTCAGATACGCAGTATTTT.

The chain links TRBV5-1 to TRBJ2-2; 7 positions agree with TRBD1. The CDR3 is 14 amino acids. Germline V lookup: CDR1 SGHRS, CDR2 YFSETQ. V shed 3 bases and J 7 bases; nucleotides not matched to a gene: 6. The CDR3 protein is CASSWDRRDGELFF. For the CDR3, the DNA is TGCGCCAGCAGCTGGGACAGAAGAGACGGGGAGCTGTTTTTT.

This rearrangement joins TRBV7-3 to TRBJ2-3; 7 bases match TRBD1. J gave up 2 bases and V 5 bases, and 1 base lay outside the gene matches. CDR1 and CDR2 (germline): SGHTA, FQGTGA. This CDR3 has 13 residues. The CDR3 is CASSDRATDTQYF. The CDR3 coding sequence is TGTGCCAGCAGCGACAGGGCCACAGATACGCAGTATTTT. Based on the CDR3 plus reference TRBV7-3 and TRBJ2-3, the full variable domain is GAGVSQTPSNKVTEKGKYVELRCDPISGHTALYWYRQSLGQGPEFLIYFQGTGAADDSGLPNDRFFAVRPEGSVSTLKIQRTERGDSAVYLCASSDRATDTQYFGPGTRLTVL.

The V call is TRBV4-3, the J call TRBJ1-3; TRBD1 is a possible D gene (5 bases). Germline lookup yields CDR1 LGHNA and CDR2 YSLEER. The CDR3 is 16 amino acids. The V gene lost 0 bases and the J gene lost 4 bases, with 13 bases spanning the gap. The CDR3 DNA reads TGCGCCAGCAGCCAAGAACGGGGCGAGGGGGGAAACACCATATATTTT. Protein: CASSQERGEGGNTIYF.

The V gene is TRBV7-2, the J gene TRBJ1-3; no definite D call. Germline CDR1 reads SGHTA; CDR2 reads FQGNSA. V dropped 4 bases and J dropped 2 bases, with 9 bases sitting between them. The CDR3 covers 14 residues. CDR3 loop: CASSSWGTGNTIYF. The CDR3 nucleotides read TGTGCCAGCAGCTCATGGGGTACTGGAAACACCATATATTTT.